The present entry profiles one TCR beta chain with its context. The entry originates in a study of blood T cell repertoires in COVID-19. Overall study context: There were acute and convalescent COVID-19 samples, and they came from the United States, Italy and Spain. T cells, B-cell-depleted T cells, or PBMCs provided the cDNA or gDNA that served as material.

The method was immunoSEQ multiplex PCR; TCRdb's version includes in-frame clones alone and lacks a portion of them. Of roughly 86,000 clones in the sample, 75% to 95% were seen once. The sequenced sample was peripheral blood. The sequence came from a woman in her 50s in a cohort sampled during active COVID-19.

CDR3 sequence reads: CASSQAPAGVINEQFF. CDR3 nucleotide sequence: TGTGCCAGCAGCCAAGCCCCAGCGGGGGTAATCAATGAGCAGTTCTTC. V and J are TRBV3-1 (or the pseudogene TRBV3-2) and TRBJ2-1, with TRBD2 matching over 8 bases. J gave up 6 bases and V 1 base, and 8 bases lay outside the gene matches. CDR1 and CDR2 from the germline V gene are LGHDT and YNNKEL (reference sequence). CDR3 length: 16 amino acids.